The 19 T cell receptor beta chains below come from one sample, sequenced in a study of blood T cell repertoires in COVID-19. The repertoire was sequenced with immunoSEQ multiplex PCR; TCRdb's copy has only in-frame clones and lacks some. The sample has about 130,000 clones, roughly 91% seen once. Sequencing was carried out using peripheral blood. Receptors originate from a man between 60 and 75 years old with COVID-19, enrolled during active disease.

CDR3 coding DNA: TGTGCCTGGAGTGTAAGCCGGGGGGGCTACGAGCAGTACTTC. It encodes CAWSVSRGGYEQYF. The J gene is TRBJ2-7, the V gene TRBV30; 8 bases match TRBD2. The junction had 4 bases not matched to a gene; V was cut back by 0 bases and J by 3 bases. The germline CDR1 and CDR2 sequences are GTSNPN and SVGIG (reference sequence). This CDR3 is built from 14 residues.

The genes are TRBV5-1 and TRBJ2-7; D perhaps matches TRBD2 (6 bases). Trimming cost V 0 bases and J 5 bases, with 12 bases left between them. The CDR3 loop spans 14 amino acids. CDR1 SGHRS and CDR2 YFSETQ come from the germline V gene. CDR3 nucleotides: TGCGCCAGCAGCTTGGCCCCAGGCGGGGACGAGCAGTACTTC. It yields the protein CASSLAPGGDEQYF.

The V and J genes are TRBV19 and TRBJ2-2, with 7 bases matching TRBD1. V dropped 9 bases and J dropped 5; count of bases not matched to a gene: 18. The CDR3 has 17 amino acids. Germline CDR1 LNHDA, CDR2 SQIVND (reference sequence). The CDR3 protein is CASFTGTVSSGTGELFF. The DNA of the CDR3 is TGTGCCAGCTTCACCGGGACAGTGAGTAGTGGGACCGGGGAGCTGTTTTTT.

This chain uses TRBV5-1 with TRBJ1-4; D possibly corresponds to TRBD1 (6 bases). Trimming cost V 0 bases and J 8 bases, with 14 bases left between them. The CDR3 is 15 amino acids. The germline gives CDR1 SGHRS, CDR2 YFSETQ. CDR3 amino acids: CASSLGTQRGEKLFF. The CDR3 nucleotides are TGCGCCAGCAGCTTGGGGACCCAAAGGGGGGAAAAACTGTTTTTT.

V and J are TRBV6-5 and TRBJ1-1, with D possibly being TRBD1 (5 bases). The CDR3 has 13 residues. Trimming pared 11 bases from V and 1 base from J, leaving 14 bases between. Germline V gives CDR1 MNHEY, CDR2 SVGAGI. For the CDR3, the DNA is TGTGCCGGGGCAGTACACTCGAACACTGAAGCTTTCTTT. Translation: CAGAVHSNTEAFF.

This chain connects TRBV5-4 to TRBJ2-1; D gene uncertain. The CDR3 runs to 13 residues. CDR1 and CDR2 (germline): SGHNT, YYREEE (reference sequence). V lost 0 bases and J 5 bases, leaving 6 bases between the germline ends. Here the CDR3 DNA reads TGTGCCAGCAGCTTGGACTCTCACAATGAGCAGTTCTTC. Translation: CASSLDSHNEQFF. Complete variable domain (other parts from reference TRBV5-4 and TRBJ2-1): ETGVTQSPTHLIKTRGQQVTLRCSSQSGHNTVSWYQQALGQGPQFIFQYYREEENGRGNFPPRFSGLQFPNYSSELNVNALELDDSALYLCASSLDSHNEQFFGPGTRLTVL.

This clone turned up a few times. The J gene is TRBJ2-2, the V gene TRBV27; 8 positions match TRBD1. This CDR3 has 15 amino acids. Germline-derived CDR1 and CDR2 are MNHEY and SMNVEV (reference sequence). V gave up 5 bases and J gave up 1 base; unmatched junction bases: 3. The chain's CDR3 is CASSTGTGNTGELFF. As DNA, the CDR3 is TGTGCCAGCAGTACCGGGACAGGGAACACCGGGGAGCTGTTTTTT.

The chain has TRBV7-2 and TRBJ2-5; maybe TRBD2 (5 bases). Germline V CDR1 and CDR2: SGHTA, FQGNSA. Deletions cut 5 bases from V and 2 bases from J, with 12 bases between. The CDR3 length is 14 residues. The CDR3 nucleotides are TGTGCCAGCAGCCCCTTGGGGAGACAAGAGACCCAGTACTTC. Its translation: CASSPLGRQETQYF.

CDR3 loop: CASSSSTGLGELFF. The DNA of the CDR3 is TGCGCCAGCAGCTCCTCGACAGGACTCGGGGAGCTGTTTTTT. The chain links TRBV5-1 to TRBJ2-2, with a weak D call TRBD1 (6 bases). The V and J ends lost 3 bases and 7 bases respectively, with 13 bases between them. CDR3 length equals 14 residues. CDR1 SGHRS and CDR2 YFSETQ come from the germline V gene.

V is TRBV19 and J is TRBJ1-1; possibly TRBD1 for D (5 bases). The CDR3 consists of 13 residues. CDR1 is LNHDA, CDR2 SQIVND, per germline (reference sequence). V lost 3 bases to trimming and J lost 5 bases, with 10 bases between them. CDR3 amino acids: CASSMGGLTEAFF. As DNA, the CDR3 is TGTGCCAGTAGTATGGGGGGTTTGACTGAAGCTTTCTTT.

The chain couples TRBV11-2 to TRBJ2-1; 7 bases map to TRBD2. With V trimmed by 3 bases and J by 2 bases, 10 bases remained unmatched. Germline assignment: CDR1 SGHAT and CDR2 FQNNGV. This CDR3 is built from 17 residues. CDR3 sequence reads: CASSFPTSVITYNEQFF. CDR3 in DNA: TGTGCCAGCAGCTTTCCCACTAGCGTCATAACCTACAATGAGCAGTTCTTC. Supplemented by reference TRBV11-2 and TRBJ2-1, the full variable domain reads EAGVAQSPRYKIIEKRQSVAFWCNPISGHATLYWYQQILGQGPKLLIQFQNNGVVDDSQLPKDRFSAERLKGVDSTLKIQPAKLEDSAVYLCASSFPTSVITYNEQFFGPGTRLTVL.

The chain links TRBV9 to TRBJ2-1, with 15 bases that match TRBD2. The germline V gene has CDR1 SGDLS and CDR2 YYNGEE. With 3 bases clipped from V and 0 bases from J, the junction kept 4 bases outside the gene matches. The CDR3 extends over 18 amino acids. The CDR3 loop is CASSARTSGGASYNEQFF. CDR3 coding DNA: TGTGCCAGCAGCGCTCGGACTAGCGGGGGGGCCTCCTACAATGAGCAGTTCTTC.

The V and J genes are TRBV7-3 and TRBJ1-1; 11 bases match TRBD1. The ends lost 1 base at V and 4 bases at J; junction bases unmatched: 5. CDR3 size: 16 residues. Looked up from germline, CDR1 is SGHTA and CDR2 is FQGTGA. Written as DNA, the CDR3 is TGTGCCAGCAGCTTAAGCGGCGGGACAGGGGGCACTGAAGCTTTCTTT. The encoded protein is CASSLSGGTGGTEAFF.

This clone was observed a few times. The chain combines TRBV14 with TRBJ1-6; D is ambiguous. CDR1 SGHDN and CDR2 FVKESK come from the germline V gene. The V gene lost 3 bases and the J gene lost 13 bases, with 10 bases spanning the gap. The CDR3 is made up of 12 amino acids. DNA for the CDR3: TGTGCCAGCAGCCAGACTTTCAAGCCCCTCCACTTT. Encoded protein: CASSQTFKPLHF.

The J gene is TRBJ2-1, the V gene TRBV5-1; 10 positions agree with TRBD1. The CDR3 loop spans 21 amino acids. The germline CDR1 and CDR2 sequences are SGHRS and YFSETQ. With 4 bases clipped from V and 6 bases from J, the junction kept 25 bases outside the gene matches. The CDR3, as DNA: TGCGCCAGCAGCCCCAGGCCAACCGGGACAGGGGATGGTTCGTTTGGCAATGAGCAGTTCTTC. Amino acid sequence: CASSPRPTGTGDGSFGNEQFF.

The J gene is TRBJ2-6, the V gene TRBV7-9; weak D call: TRBD2 (7 bases). This CDR3 spans 16 amino acids. Germline V gene data show CDR1 as SEHNR and CDR2 as FQNEAQ (reference sequence). V was cut by 4 bases and J by 4 bases, with 14 bases left in between. CDR3 sequence: CASSSFGGLGANVLTF. As DNA, the CDR3 is TGTGCCAGCAGCTCCTTCGGGGGGCTAGGGGCCAACGTCCTGACTTTC. The full variable domain, in which reference TRBV7-9 and TRBJ2-6 provide the parts outside the CDR3, is DTGVSQNPRHKITKRGQNVTFRCDPISEHNRLYWYRQTLGQGPEFLTYFQNEAQLEKSRLLSDRFSAERPKGSFSTLEIQRTEQGDSAMYLCASSSFGGLGANVLTFGAGSRLTVL.

There are a few counts of this clone. The chain couples TRBV6-5 to TRBJ2-1; D possibly corresponds to TRBD2 (7 bases). Germline CDR1 is MNHEY and CDR2 is SVGAGI. This CDR3 spans 16 amino acids. V lost 0 bases, J lost 9 bases, and 18 bases lay in between. The CDR3 sequence: CASSYSTRGATGEQFF. CDR3 sequence (DNA): TGTGCCAGCAGTTACTCGACTCGGGGGGCTACTGGTGAGCAGTTCTTC.

The chain joins TRBV19 to TRBJ1-3; 10 bases line up with TRBD1. The germline CDR1 and CDR2 sequences are LNHDA and SQIVND (reference sequence). The trim removed 0 bases at V and 2 bases at J, leaving 10 bases unmatched. CDR3 length: 19 amino acids. The CDR3 spells CASSIDLPGQGFAGNTIYF. The CDR3 DNA follows: TGTGCCAGTAGTATAGATCTACCGGGACAGGGGTTTGCTGGAAACACCATATATTTT.

V and J are TRBV10-2 and TRBJ2-1; TRBD1 is a possible D gene (5 bases). CDR1 WSHSY and CDR2 SAAADI come from the germline V gene. The CDR3 is 12 amino acids. Trimming took off 9 bases at V and 13 bases at J, with 19 bases between the two ends. CDR3 in DNA: TGCGCCAGTGGGGAAGGGGAAGACCCCCAGTTCTTC. Protein product: CASGEGEDPQFF.